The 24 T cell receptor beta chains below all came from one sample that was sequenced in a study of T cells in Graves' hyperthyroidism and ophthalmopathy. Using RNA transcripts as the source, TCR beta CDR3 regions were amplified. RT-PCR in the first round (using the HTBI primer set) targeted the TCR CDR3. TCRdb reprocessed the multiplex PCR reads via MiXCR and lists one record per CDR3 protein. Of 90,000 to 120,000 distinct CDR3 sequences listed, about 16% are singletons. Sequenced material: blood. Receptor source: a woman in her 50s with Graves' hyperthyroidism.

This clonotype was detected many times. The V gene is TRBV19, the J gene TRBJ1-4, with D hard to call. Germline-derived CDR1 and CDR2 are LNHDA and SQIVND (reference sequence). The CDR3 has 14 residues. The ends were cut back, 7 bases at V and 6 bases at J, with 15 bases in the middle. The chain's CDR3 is CASTPTGFYEKLFF. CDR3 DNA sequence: TGTGCCAGTACCCCGACGGGATTCTATGAAAAACTGTTTTTT. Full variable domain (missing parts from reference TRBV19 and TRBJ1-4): DGGITQSPKYLFRKEGQNVTLSCEQNLNHDAMYWYRQDPGQGLRLIYYSQIVNDFQKGDIAEGYSVSREKKESFPLTVTSAQKNPTAFYLCASTPTGFYEKLFFGSGTQLSVL.

The CDR3 protein is CASSQIGRRTGELFF. The CDR3 region has the DNA TGTGCCAGCAGCCAAATAGGGCGGCGCACCGGGGAGCTGTTTTTT. The chain has TRBV28 and TRBJ2-2; D ambiguous. Trimming cost V 6 bases and J 4 bases, with 15 bases left between them. Germline values: CDR1 MDHEN, CDR2 SYDVKM. This CDR3 contains 15 residues. Full variable domain (remainder filled in from reference TRBV28 and TRBJ2-2): DVKVTQSSRYLVKRTGEKVFLECVQDMDHENMFWYRQDPGLGLRLIYFSYDVKMKEKGDIPEGYSVSREKKERFSLILESASTNQTSMYLCASSQIGRRTGELFFGEGSRLTVL.

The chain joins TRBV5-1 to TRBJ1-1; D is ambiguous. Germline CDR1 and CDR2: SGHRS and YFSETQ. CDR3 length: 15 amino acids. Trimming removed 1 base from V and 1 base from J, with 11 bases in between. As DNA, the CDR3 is TGCGCCAGCAGCTTGATGGGGTACGCGAACACTGAAGCTTTCTTT. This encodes CASSLMGYANTEAFF.

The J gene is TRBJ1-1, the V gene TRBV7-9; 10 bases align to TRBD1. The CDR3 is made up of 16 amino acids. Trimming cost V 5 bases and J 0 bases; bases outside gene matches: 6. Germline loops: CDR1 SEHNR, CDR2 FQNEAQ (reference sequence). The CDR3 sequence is CASSPRQGALNTEAFF. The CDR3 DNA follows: TGTGCCAGCAGCCCTCGACAGGGGGCCCTGAACACTGAAGCTTTCTTT.

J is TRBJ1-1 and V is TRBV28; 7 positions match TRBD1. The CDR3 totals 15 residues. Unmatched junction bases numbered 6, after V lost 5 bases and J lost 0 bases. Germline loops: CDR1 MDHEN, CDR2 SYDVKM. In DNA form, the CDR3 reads TGTGCCAGCAGTCCGGTAACAGGGGTGAACACTGAAGCTTTCTTT. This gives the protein CASSPVTGVNTEAFF.

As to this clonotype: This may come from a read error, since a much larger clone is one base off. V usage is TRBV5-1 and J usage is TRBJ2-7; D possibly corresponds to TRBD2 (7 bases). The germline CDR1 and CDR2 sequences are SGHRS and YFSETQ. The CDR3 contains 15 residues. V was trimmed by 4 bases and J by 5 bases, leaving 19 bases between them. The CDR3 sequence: CASSGGARSIHEQYV. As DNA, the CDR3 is TGCGCCAGCAGCGGGGGGGCGAGGTCAATCCACGAGCAGTACGTC.

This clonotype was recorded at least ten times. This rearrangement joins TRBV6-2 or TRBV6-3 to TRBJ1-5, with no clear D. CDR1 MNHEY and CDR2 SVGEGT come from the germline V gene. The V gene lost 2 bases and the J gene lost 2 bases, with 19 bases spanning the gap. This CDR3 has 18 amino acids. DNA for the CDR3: TGTGCCAGCAGTTACATCTCGCGGGTTCGGGATGGCAATCAGCCCCAGCATTTT. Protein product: CASSYISRVRDGNQPQHF.

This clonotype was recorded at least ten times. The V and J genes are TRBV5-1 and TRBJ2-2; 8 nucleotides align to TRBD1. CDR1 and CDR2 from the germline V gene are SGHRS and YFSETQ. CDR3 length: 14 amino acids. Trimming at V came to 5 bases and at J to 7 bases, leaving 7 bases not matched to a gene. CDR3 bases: TGCGCCAGCAGGGTGACAGGGGCCGTCGGGGAGCTGTTTTTT. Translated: CASRVTGAVGELFF. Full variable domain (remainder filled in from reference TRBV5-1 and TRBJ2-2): KAGVTQTPRYLIKTRGQQVTLSCSPISGHRSVSWYQQTPGQGLQFLFEYFSETQRNKGNFPGRFSGRQFSNSRSEMNVSTLELGDSALYLCASRVTGAVGELFFGEGSRLTVL.

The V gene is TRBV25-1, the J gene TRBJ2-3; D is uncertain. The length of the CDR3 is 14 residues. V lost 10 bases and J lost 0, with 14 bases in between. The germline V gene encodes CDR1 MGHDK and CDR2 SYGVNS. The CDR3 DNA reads TGTGCCACCGAAGACCGGGCCAGCACAGATACGCAGTATTTT. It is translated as CATEDRASTDTQYF.

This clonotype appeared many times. The CDR3 DNA reads as TGTGCCAGCAGGGTGGGGACAGGAGGATTGGATGGCTACACCTTC. Translated: CASRVGTGGLDGYTF. The chain combines TRBV3-1 with TRBJ1-2; TRBD1 agrees at 8 bases. The CDR3 sequence is 15 residues long. The V gene end was trimmed by 6 bases and the J gene end by 6 bases; junction bases not matched to a gene: 12. Germline CDR1 is LGHDT and CDR2 is YNNKEL (reference sequence).

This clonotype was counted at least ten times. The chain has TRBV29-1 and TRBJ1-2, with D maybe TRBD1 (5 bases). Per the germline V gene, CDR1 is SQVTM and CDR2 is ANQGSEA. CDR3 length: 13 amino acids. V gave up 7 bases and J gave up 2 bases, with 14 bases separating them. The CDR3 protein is CSANDEGNYGYTF. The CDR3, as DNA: TGCAGCGCTAATGATGAGGGGAACTATGGCTACACCTTC.

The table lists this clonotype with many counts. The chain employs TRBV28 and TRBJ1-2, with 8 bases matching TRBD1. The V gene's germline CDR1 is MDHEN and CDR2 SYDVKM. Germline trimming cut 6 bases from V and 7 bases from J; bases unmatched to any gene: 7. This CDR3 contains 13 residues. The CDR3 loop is CASRPGGAGGYTF. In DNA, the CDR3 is TGTGCCAGCAGGCCAGGGGGCGCAGGTGGCTACACCTTC.

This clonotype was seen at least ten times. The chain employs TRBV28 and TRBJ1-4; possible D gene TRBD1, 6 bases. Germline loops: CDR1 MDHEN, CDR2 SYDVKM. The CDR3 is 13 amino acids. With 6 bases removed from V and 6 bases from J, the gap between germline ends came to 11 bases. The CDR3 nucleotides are TGTGCCAGCAGAACAGGGTTCGATGAAAAACTGTTTTTT. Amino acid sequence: CASRTGFDEKLFF.

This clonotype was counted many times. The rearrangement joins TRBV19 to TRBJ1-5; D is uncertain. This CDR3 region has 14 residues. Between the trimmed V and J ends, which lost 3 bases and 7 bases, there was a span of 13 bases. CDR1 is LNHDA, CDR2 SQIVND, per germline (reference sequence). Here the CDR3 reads CASSMVDGSQPQHF. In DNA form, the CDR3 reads TGTGCCAGTAGTATGGTGGACGGATCCCAGCCCCAGCATTTT.

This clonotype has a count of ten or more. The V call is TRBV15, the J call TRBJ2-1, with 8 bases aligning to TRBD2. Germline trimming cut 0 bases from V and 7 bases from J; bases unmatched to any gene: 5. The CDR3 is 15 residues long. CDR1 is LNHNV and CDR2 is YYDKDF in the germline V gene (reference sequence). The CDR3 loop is CATSRDSSGGNEQFF. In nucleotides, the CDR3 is TGTGCCACCAGCAGAGATTCGTCGGGAGGGAATGAGCAGTTCTTC.

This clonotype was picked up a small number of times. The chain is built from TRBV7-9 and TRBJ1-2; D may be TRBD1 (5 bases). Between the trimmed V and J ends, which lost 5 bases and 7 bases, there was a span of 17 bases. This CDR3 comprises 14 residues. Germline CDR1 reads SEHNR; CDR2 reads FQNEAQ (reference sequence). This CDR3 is CASSPDGGVSGYTF. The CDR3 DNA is TGTGCCAGCAGCCCGGACGGGGGGGTCTCTGGCTACACCTTC.

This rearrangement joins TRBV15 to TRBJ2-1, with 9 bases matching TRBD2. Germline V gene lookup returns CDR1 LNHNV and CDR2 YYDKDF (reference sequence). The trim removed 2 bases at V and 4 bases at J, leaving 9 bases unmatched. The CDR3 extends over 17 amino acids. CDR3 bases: TGTGCCACCAGCAGAACTCCGAGAGCGGGAGGATACAATGAGCAGTTCTTC. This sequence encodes CATSRTPRAGGYNEQFF.

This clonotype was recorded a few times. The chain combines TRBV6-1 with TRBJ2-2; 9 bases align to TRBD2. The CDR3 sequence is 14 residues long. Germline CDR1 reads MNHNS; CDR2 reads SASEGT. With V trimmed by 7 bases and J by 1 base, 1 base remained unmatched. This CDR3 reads CASTLAGNTGELFF. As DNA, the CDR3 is TGTGCCAGCACACTAGCGGGGAACACCGGGGAGCTGTTTTTT.

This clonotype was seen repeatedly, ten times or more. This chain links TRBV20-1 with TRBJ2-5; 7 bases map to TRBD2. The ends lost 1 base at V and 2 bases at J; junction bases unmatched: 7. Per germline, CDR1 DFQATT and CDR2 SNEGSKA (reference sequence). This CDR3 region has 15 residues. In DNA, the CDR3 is TGCAGTGCTAGAGCTCCCGCGGGAGTTCAAGAGACCCAGTACTTC. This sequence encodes CSARAPAGVQETQYF.

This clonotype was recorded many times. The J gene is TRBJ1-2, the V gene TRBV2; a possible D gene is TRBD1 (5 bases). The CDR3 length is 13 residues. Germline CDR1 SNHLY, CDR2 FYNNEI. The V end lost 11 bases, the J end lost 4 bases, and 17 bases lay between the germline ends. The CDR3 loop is CASGQYSPYGYTF. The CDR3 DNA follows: TGTGCCTCGGGGCAGTACTCACCCTATGGCTACACCTTC.

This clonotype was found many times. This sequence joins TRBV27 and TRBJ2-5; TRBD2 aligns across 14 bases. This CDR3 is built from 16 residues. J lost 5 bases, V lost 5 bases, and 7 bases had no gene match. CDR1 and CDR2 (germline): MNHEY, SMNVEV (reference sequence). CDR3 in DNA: TGTGCCAGCAGTAGCCGACTAGCGGGAGGGCTCGAGACCCAGTACTTC. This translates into CASSSRLAGGLETQYF.

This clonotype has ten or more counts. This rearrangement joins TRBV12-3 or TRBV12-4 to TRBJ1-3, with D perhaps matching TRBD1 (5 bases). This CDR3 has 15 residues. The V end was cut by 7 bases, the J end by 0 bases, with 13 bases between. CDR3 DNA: TGTGCCAGCAACCACAGGAGACTCTCTGGAAACACCATATATTTT. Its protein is CASNHRRLSGNTIYF.

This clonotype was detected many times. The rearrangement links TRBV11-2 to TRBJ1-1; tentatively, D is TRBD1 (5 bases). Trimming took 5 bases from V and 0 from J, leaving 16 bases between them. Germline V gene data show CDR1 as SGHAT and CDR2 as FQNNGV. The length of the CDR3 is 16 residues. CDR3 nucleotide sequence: TGTGCCAGCAGCCCAACCAGGACATACATGAACACTGAAGCTTTCTTT. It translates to CASSPTRTYMNTEAFF.

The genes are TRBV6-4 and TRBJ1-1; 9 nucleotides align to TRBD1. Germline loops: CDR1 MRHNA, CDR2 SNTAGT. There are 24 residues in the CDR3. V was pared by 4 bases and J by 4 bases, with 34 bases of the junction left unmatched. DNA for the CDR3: TGTGCCAGCAGTGGTCGATTCCCTCACAGGGGGCCACCCGCACGATCACTAAGGGGCACTGAAGCTTTCTTT. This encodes CASSGRFPHRGPPARSLRGTEAFF.